This entry lists 26 T cell receptor beta chains sequenced from one sample in a study of cytomegalovirus exposure and HLA in healthy donors. PCR amplification relied on 60 Vbeta primers (plus 13 Jbeta primers). TCRdb keeps only in-frame clones here, not all; method: immunoSEQ multiplex PCR. The table has about 59,000 clones, roughly 80% seen once. Sequences were obtained from PBMCs. The receptors derive from a human donor in good health.

This clone showed up just once. This chain connects TRBV27 to TRBJ2-7, with a tentative D call TRBD1 (6 bases). Looked up from germline, CDR1 is MNHEY and CDR2 is SMNVEV (reference sequence). The length of the CDR3 is 16 residues. Deletions cut 0 bases from V and 2 bases from J, with 14 bases between. The CDR3 sequence: CASSLSKGTGPYEQYF. The CDR3 region has the DNA TGTGCCAGCAGTTTATCGAAGGGCACAGGGCCCTACGAGCAGTACTTC.

This clone was counted a single time. J is TRBJ2-1 and V is TRBV10-2; 8 positions agree with TRBD2. In germline, CDR1 is WSHSY, CDR2 SAAADI. The CDR3 length is 15 residues. V was pared by 4 bases and J by 4 bases, with 6 bases of the junction left unmatched. The CDR3 region is CASSGGSGEYNEQFF. CDR3 coding DNA: TGCGCCAGCAGTGGGGGTAGCGGGGAATACAATGAGCAGTTCTTC.

This clone was seen a single time. V is TRBV19 and J is TRBJ1-1; the match to TRBD1 covers 11 bases. The CDR3 consists of 17 residues. V gave up 6 bases and J gave up 4 bases; unmatched junction bases: 13. Germline assignment: CDR1 LNHDA and CDR2 SQIVND (reference sequence). CDR3 protein: CASSAKRTGGGVTEAFF. The CDR3, as DNA: TGTGCCAGTAGCGCAAAAAGGACAGGGGGCGGTGTCACTGAAGCTTTCTTT.

The V gene is TRBV4-1, the J gene TRBJ2-5, with D possibly matching TRBD1 (5 bases). V was trimmed by 2 bases and J by 4 bases, leaving 11 bases between them. Germline lookup yields CDR1 MGHRA and CDR2 YSYEKL. The CDR3 is made up of 14 amino acids. CDR3 DNA: TGCGCCAGCAGCCAATTGTCAGGGCGAGAGACCCAGTACTTC. Its translation: CASSQLSGRETQYF.

The DNA of the CDR3 is TGTGCCCTCGGGGGTCGATGGAGCACCGGGGAGCTGTTTTTT. Translating it yields CALGGRWSTGELFF. The chain couples TRBV7-7 to TRBJ2-2, with D maybe TRBD2 (6 bases). The germline V and J ends were trimmed by 11 bases and 4 bases, with 17 bases remaining between them. CDR3 length: 14 residues. Germline V lookup: CDR1 SSHAT, CDR2 FNYEAQ (reference sequence).

This chain uses TRBV9 with TRBJ1-2; TRBD1 might be the D (6 bases). The CDR3 has 13 residues. Trimming stripped 4 bases from V and 4 bases from J, with 11 bases between. The germline V gene has CDR1 SGDLS and CDR2 YYNGEE. For the CDR3, the DNA is TGTGCCAGCAGCCGGACAGAGACCTATGGCTACACCTTC. This sequence encodes CASSRTETYGYTF.

The rearrangement joins TRBV10-1 to TRBJ1-2; possibly TRBD1 for D (5 bases). The CDR3 is 13 amino acids. Per germline, CDR1 WNHNN and CDR2 SYGVQD (reference sequence). V dropped 3 bases and J dropped 3 bases, with 8 bases sitting between them. In DNA form, the CDR3 reads TGCGCCAGCAGTGAAGCCAGGGACTATGGCTACACCTTC. This encodes CASSEARDYGYTF.

The chain combines TRBV7-2 with TRBJ2-7; perhaps TRBD2 as D (7 bases). The CDR3 has 19 residues. V dropped 1 base and J dropped 0 bases, with 22 bases sitting between them. The germline gives CDR1 SGHTA, CDR2 FQGNSA. The DNA for the CDR3 is TGTGCCAGCAGCTTAGGGCACGGTTGGGGGGGCCTGAGCTCCTACGAGCAGTACTTC. This translates into CASSLGHGWGGLSSYEQYF.

The chain is built from TRBV29-1 and TRBJ2-5, with 15 bases matching TRBD2. CDR3 length equals 18 residues. J lost 1 base, V lost 1 base, and 7 bases had no gene match. CDR1 and CDR2 (germline): SQVTM, ANQGSEA. CDR3: CSVEVPGLAGGRQETQYF. In DNA, the CDR3 is TGCAGCGTTGAAGTCCCGGGACTAGCGGGGGGCCGCCAAGAGACCCAGTACTTC.

The V gene is TRBV5-1, the J gene TRBJ1-3, with unresolved D. Deletions cut 2 bases from V and 2 bases from J, with 11 bases between. The CDR3 contains 15 residues. Germline CDR1 is SGHRS and CDR2 is YFSETQ. In nucleotides, the CDR3 is TGCGCCAGCAGCTTTGGTCAGTCCGCTGGAAACACCATATATTTT. Encoded protein: CASSFGQSAGNTIYF.

This clone was counted once. The CDR3 DNA follows: TGTGCCAGCAGCGGGGGGAGCGTGGCGAACACCGGGGAGCTGTTTTTT. Its translation is CASSGGSVANTGELFF. This sequence joins TRBV6-6 and TRBJ2-2; 7 nucleotides match TRBD2. Germline V gene data show CDR1 as MNHNY and CDR2 as SVGAGI (reference sequence). After removal of 6 bases from V and 0 bases from J, the junction contained 7 bases not matched to a gene. The CDR3 has 16 residues.

The chain has TRBV7-2 and TRBJ2-5; D may be TRBD2 (7 bases). CDR3 size: 16 residues. Germline CDR1 reads SGHTA; CDR2 reads FQGNSA. Trimming stripped 6 bases from V and 0 bases from J, with 17 bases between. The CDR3 loop reads CASSYTGGPYQETQYF. CDR3 in DNA: TGTGCCAGCAGTTATACCGGGGGGCCATACCAAGAGACCCAGTACTTC.

This chain links TRBV19 with TRBJ2-2; perhaps TRBD1 as D (5 bases). Germline V CDR1 and CDR2: LNHDA, SQIVND (reference sequence). This CDR3 is built from 14 residues. V was pared by 3 bases and J by 3 bases, with 8 bases between. CDR3 amino acids: CASSIPRDTGELFF. CDR3 nucleotide sequence: TGTGCCAGTAGTATTCCCAGGGACACCGGGGAGCTGTTTTTT.

This clone has just one count. The V call is TRBV19, the J call TRBJ2-7, with 10 bases identical to TRBD2. Unmatched junction bases numbered 4, after V lost 5 bases and J lost 3 bases. The CDR3 loop spans 14 amino acids. Germline CDR1 is LNHDA and CDR2 is SQIVND (reference sequence). This CDR3 is CASSWTSGVYEQYF. In DNA, the CDR3 is TGTGCCAGTAGTTGGACTAGCGGAGTCTACGAGCAGTACTTC.

This clone is a singleton in its sample. The chain is built from TRBV28 and TRBJ2-6, with a weak D call TRBD1 (5 bases). V was trimmed by 4 bases and J by 2 bases, leaving 9 bases between them. The CDR3 spans 15 residues. Looked up from germline, CDR1 is MDHEN and CDR2 is SYDVKM. The CDR3 DNA reads TGTGCCAGCAGTTCCCCAGGGACTGGGGCCAACGTCCTGACTTTC. Amino acid sequence: CASSSPGTGANVLTF.

This chain links TRBV7-2 with TRBJ2-3, with 9 bases aligning to TRBD1. CDR1 and CDR2 from the germline V gene are SGHTA and FQGNSA. There are 16 residues in the CDR3. The V segment lost 5 bases and the J segment 2 bases; nucleotides outside the gene matches: 8. The CDR3: CASSARGDRDTDTQYF. The CDR3, as DNA: TGTGCCAGCAGCGCCCGTGGGGACAGGGACACAGATACGCAGTATTTT.

The rearrangement links TRBV11-2 to TRBJ2-7, with TRBD2 as a possible D gene (5 bases). The CDR3 spans 14 residues. Germline V lookup: CDR1 SGHAT, CDR2 FQNNGV. The germline V and J ends were trimmed by 4 bases and 2 bases, with 12 bases remaining between them. The CDR3 loop reads CASSSGYSPYEQYF. DNA for the CDR3: TGTGCCAGCAGCTCGGGGTATTCCCCCTACGAGCAGTACTTC.

J is TRBJ2-1 and V is TRBV7-2; TRBD2 agrees at 12 bases. With V trimmed by 5 bases and J by 4 bases, 6 bases remained unmatched. Germline loops: CDR1 SGHTA, CDR2 FQGNSA. This CDR3 spans 16 amino acids. CDR3 amino acids: CASSQRLAGDYNEQFF. The CDR3 coding sequence is TGTGCCAGCAGCCAAAGACTAGCGGGAGATTACAATGAGCAGTTCTTC.

The chain links TRBV19 to TRBJ2-1; 10 nucleotides line up with TRBD2. CDR1 LNHDA and CDR2 SQIVND come from the germline V gene (reference sequence). This CDR3 has 14 residues. With V trimmed by 5 bases and J by 9 bases, 7 bases remained unmatched. The CDR3 nucleotides are TGTGCCAGTAGTCCAGGGACTAGCGAGGGTGAGCAGTTCTTC. Translation gives CASSPGTSEGEQFF.

This clone showed up just a few times. This rearrangement joins TRBV7-6 to TRBJ2-1; 9 positions match TRBD1. The trim removed 4 bases at V and 9 bases at J, leaving 10 bases unmatched. This CDR3 spans 15 amino acids. CDR1 is SGHVS, CDR2 FNYEAQ, per germline. The CDR3 protein is CASSYSEGQGTEQFF. The CDR3 nucleotides are TGTGCCAGCAGCTACAGTGAGGGACAGGGCACTGAGCAGTTCTTC.

V is TRBV11-2 and J is TRBJ2-1; 7 positions agree with TRBD2. The CDR3 extends over 17 amino acids. CDR1 is SGHAT, CDR2 FQNNGV, per germline. V shed 1 base, J shed 12 bases, and the junction held 18 bases outside the gene matches. The CDR3 loop reads CASSLGLRLALGWGQFF. In DNA form, the CDR3 reads TGTGCCAGCAGCTTAGGGTTGAGACTAGCTTTGGGTTGGGGGCAGTTCTTC.

This clone was counted only a few times. This chain joins TRBV6-4 and TRBJ1-1, with no clear D. From germline, CDR1 is MRHNA and CDR2 SNTAGT. Trimming left V 4 bases short and J 3 bases short, with 9 bases between. This CDR3 spans 13 amino acids. The CDR3 region has the DNA TGTGCCAGCAGTGCTCAGGCTCACACTGAAGCTTTCTTT. Amino acid sequence: CASSAQAHTEAFF.

This clone was seen only a few times. The rearrangement uses TRBV5-4 and TRBJ1-2; possible D gene TRBD1, 5 bases. Germline values: CDR1 SGHNT, CDR2 YYREEE (reference sequence). V shed 2 bases and J shed 5 bases, with 13 bases lying between them. The CDR3 runs to 14 residues. The CDR3 region is CASSLAGQAYGYTF. DNA of the CDR3: TGTGCCAGCAGCTTAGCGGGGCAGGCATATGGCTACACCTTC. Looking up the rest from reference TRBV5-4 and TRBJ1-2 gives the full variable domain: ETGVTQSPTHLIKTRGQQVTLRCSSQSGHNTVSWYQQALGQGPQFIFQYYREEENGRGNFPPRFSGLQFPNYSSELNVNALELDDSALYLCASSLAGQAYGYTFGSGTRLTVV.

This chain joins TRBV9 and TRBJ1-2; D remains ambiguous. V was shortened by 4 bases and J by 0 bases, with 16 bases between the two germline ends. CDR3 length equals 16 residues. Germline CDR1 reads SGDLS; CDR2 reads YYNGEE. CDR3 sequence reads: CASSRYQVTANYGYTF. Written as DNA, the CDR3 is TGTGCCAGCAGCCGCTACCAGGTTACAGCTAACTATGGCTACACCTTC.

V usage is TRBV20-1 and J usage is TRBJ2-3; a possible D gene is TRBD2 (6 bases). The germline CDR1 and CDR2 sequences are DFQATT and SNEGSKA (reference sequence). V lost 5 bases to trimming and J lost 6 bases, with 6 bases between them. The CDR3 runs to 10 residues. The CDR3 DNA sequence: TGCAGTGCTCGGGGGGATACGCAGTATTTT. Its translation is CSARGDTQYF.

The chain employs TRBV5-6 and TRBJ2-1, with 7 bases identical to TRBD1. The CDR3 contains 16 residues. Unmatched junction bases numbered 11, after V lost 1 base and J lost 7 bases. Germline V CDR1 and CDR2: SGHDT, YYEEEE. CDR3 DNA sequence: TGTGCCAGCAGCTTGCGTTCCGGACAGGACGCAAATGAGCAGTTCTTC. Translation gives CASSLRSGQDANEQFF.